The entry below gives a single TCR beta chain sequence along with its context. The CDR3 loop spans 13 amino acids. Between the trimmed V and J ends, which lost 3 bases and 1 base, there was a span of 6 bases. The germline gives CDR1 WSHSY, CDR2 SAAADI. This sample is drawn from a study of blood T cell repertoires in COVID-19. Authors' data handling: By means of reference gene primer amplification, nucleated cell counts were estimated. Some clones are missing from TCRdb's copy, which holds only in-frame ones; the method was immunoSEQ multiplex PCR. V and J calls plus clone size are reproduced from that table; the DNA served to infer D and trimming. Of almost 50,000 clones in the sample, under 95% were seen once.

The sequence was obtained from a human donor in a cohort sampled during active COVID-19. This chain links TRBV10-2 with TRBJ1-1; D gene unclear. Sequenced: peripheral blood. The CDR3 DNA reads as TGCGCCAGCAGTGACAGAAAGAACACTGAAGCTTTCTTT. The encoded protein is CASSDRKNTEAFF.